Given below is one TCR beta chain in context. V lost 4 bases, J lost 2 bases, and 11 bases lay in between. CDR3 length: 14 residues. In germline, CDR1 is LGHNA, CDR2 YSLEER. This sample is part of a study of blood T cell repertoires in COVID-19. Methods used by the authors: Scientists estimated how many nucleated cells there were by amplifying reference gene primers. Repertoires were generated with immunoSEQ multiplex PCR, while TCRdb's copy carries only in-frame clones and drops some. The V and J calls and clone size come from that table; D and trimming were worked out from the DNA. The data contain hundreds of thousands of clones, 82% of them singletons.

The clonotype comes from an older woman who had recovered from COVID-19. This chain uses TRBV4-3 with TRBJ1-1; D is ambiguous. The source material was PBMCs or T cells enriched from blood (not recorded which). The CDR3 sequence: CASSLRTGNTEAFF. The CDR3 DNA sequence: TGCGCCAGCAGCCTCCGGACTGGAAACACTGAAGCTTTCTTT.